This record concerns one T cell receptor (beta chain) sequence. The data were obtained in a study of cytomegalovirus exposure and HLA in healthy donors. Healthy bone marrow donors made up the donors. Use of 60 Vbeta and 13 Jbeta primers characterized the PCR. Clones were sequenced by immunoSEQ multiplex PCR, and TCRdb holds only the in-frame ones, with some missing. The sample carries some 140,000 clones, 70% to 80% recorded once. The CDR3 covers 14 residues. Germline V CDR1 and CDR2: SNHLY, FYNNEI. Trimming stripped 2 bases from V and 0 bases from J, with 6 bases between. The TCR was taken from a middle-aged woman in good health and CMV-seronegative. The source material was PBMCs. This chain uses TRBV2 with TRBJ2-3; D not certain. CDR3 DNA sequence: TGTGCCAGCAGTGAACGGAGTAGCACAGATACGCAGTATTTT. Translating it yields CASSERSSTDTQYF.